This T cell receptor (beta chain) originates from a study of T-cell reconstitution after alpha-beta-depleted transplantation in children. The study's findings and limits: Several hundred rapidly expanded clones from non-depleted graft cells reportedly supplied alpha-beta T cells about two months post-transplant.

Remarks on this clonotype: Its antigen is as yet unknown.

Unique molecular identifiers were incorporated when the TCRbeta library was constructed. TCRdb re-analysed the PCR reads in MiXCR, keeping a single row per CDR3 protein. The sample records approximately 230,000 distinct CDR3 sequences, about 26% being singletons. Per germline, CDR1 LNHNV and CDR2 YYDKDF (reference sequence). Trimming stripped 1 base from V and 0 bases from J, with 10 bases between. The CDR3 spans 15 residues. Sample: PBMCs, taken before TCRalphabeta/CD19-depleted stem cell transplant. The chain is built from TRBV15 and TRBJ2-7, with a tentative D call TRBD2 (5 bases). The TCR was taken from a girl aged 2 to 10 with Fanconi anemia, due to receive a stem cell transplant. The CDR3: CATSRADLSSYEQYF. In nucleotides, the CDR3 is TGTGCCACCAGCAGAGCGGACTTGTCCTCCTACGAGCAGTACTTC.